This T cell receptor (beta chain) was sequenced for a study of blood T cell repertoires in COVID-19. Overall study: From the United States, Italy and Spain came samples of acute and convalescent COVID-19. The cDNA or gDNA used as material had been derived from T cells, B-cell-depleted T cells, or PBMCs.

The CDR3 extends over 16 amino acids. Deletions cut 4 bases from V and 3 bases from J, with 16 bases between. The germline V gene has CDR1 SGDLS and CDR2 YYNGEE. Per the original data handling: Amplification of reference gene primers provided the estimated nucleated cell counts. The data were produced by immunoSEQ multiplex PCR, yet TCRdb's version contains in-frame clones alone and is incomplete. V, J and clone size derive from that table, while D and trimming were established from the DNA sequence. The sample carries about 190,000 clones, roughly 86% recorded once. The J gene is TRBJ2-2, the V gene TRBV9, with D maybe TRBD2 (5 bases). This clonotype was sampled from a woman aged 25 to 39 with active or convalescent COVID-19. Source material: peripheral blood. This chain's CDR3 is CASSTRAGDHTGELFF. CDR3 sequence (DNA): TGTGCCAGCAGCACGAGAGCCGGGGATCACACCGGGGAGCTGTTTTTT.